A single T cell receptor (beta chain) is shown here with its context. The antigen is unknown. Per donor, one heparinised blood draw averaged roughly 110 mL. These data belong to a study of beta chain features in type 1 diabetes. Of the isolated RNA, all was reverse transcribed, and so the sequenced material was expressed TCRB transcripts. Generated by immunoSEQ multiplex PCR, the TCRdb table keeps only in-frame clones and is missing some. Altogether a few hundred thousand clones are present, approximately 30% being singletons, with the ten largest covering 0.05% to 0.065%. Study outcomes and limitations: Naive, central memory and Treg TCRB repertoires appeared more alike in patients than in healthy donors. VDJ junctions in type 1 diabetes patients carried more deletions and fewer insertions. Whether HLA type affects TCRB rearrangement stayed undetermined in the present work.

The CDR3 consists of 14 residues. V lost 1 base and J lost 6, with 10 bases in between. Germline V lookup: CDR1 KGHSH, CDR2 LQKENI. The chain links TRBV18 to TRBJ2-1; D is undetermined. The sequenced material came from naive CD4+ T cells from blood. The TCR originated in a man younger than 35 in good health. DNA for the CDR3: TGTGCCAGCTCACCACTGGCTCCTACCAATGAGCAGTTCTTC. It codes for CASSPLAPTNEQFF.